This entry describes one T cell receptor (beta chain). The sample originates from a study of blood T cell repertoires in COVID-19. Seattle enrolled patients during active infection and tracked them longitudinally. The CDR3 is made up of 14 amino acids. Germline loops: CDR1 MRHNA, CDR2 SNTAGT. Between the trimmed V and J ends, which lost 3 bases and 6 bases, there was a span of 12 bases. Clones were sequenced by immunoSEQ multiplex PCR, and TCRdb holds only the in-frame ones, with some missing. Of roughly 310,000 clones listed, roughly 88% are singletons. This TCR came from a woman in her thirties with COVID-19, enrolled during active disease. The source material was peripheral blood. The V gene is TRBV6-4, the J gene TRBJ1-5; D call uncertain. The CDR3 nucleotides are TGTGCCAGCAGTGAATGGGAGGCAGGTCAGCCCCAGCATTTT. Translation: CASSEWEAGQPQHF.